This T cell receptor beta chain was observed in a study of blood T cell repertoires in COVID-19. Study context: Sites across the United States, Italy and Spain contributed samples from acute and convalescent COVID-19. Sample material is recorded as cDNA or gDNA derived from T cells, B-cell-depleted T cells, or PBMCs.

CDR1 is MNHEY, CDR2 SVGAGI, per germline. With 6 bases clipped from V and 1 base from J, the junction kept 5 bases outside the gene matches. This CDR3 contains 15 residues. Here immunoSEQ multiplex PCR was the method, and the copy in TCRdb shows in-frame clones only, minus some. The table includes under 130,000 clones, 81% detected once. V gene TRBV6-5 combines with J gene TRBJ1-5, with 8 bases that match TRBD1. The sequenced sample was peripheral blood. The TCR comes from a man older than 75 with acute or convalescent COVID-19. CDR3 sequence (DNA): TGTGCCAGCAGGGACCGACAGGGGAGCAATCAGCCCCAGCATTTT. It is translated as CASRDRQGSNQPQHF.